These 7 T cell receptor beta chains originate from one sample sequenced in a study of T cells in Graves' hyperthyroidism and ophthalmopathy. TCR beta CDR3 regions were amplified from RNA transcripts. HTBI primers drove first-round RT-PCR of the TCR CDR3. One entry per CDR3 protein, called by TCRdb with MiXCR from the multiplex PCR reads. The sample contains some 350,000 distinct CDR3 sequences, roughly 15% of which appear only once. The sequenced material came from blood. The receptors here all came from a woman in her sixties or seventies with Graves' ophthalmopathy.

This clonotype turned up a few times. This sequence joins TRBV9 and TRBJ2-3; D not resolved. The ends were cut back, 0 bases at V and 2 bases at J, with 10 bases in the middle. The germline CDR1 and CDR2 sequences are SGDLS and YYNGEE. This CDR3 is built from 15 residues. The CDR3 nucleotides are TGTGCCAGCAGCGTAGCTGGCTTCCCCACAGATACGCAGTATTTT. Amino acids: CASSVAGFPTDTQYF.

This clonotype was counted between two and nine times. This sequence joins TRBV5-1 and TRBJ2-2; possibly TRBD2 for D (5 bases). CDR1 is SGHRS, CDR2 YFSETQ, per germline. Trimming shortened V by 1 base and J by 0 bases, and 7 bases separated the two germline ends. The CDR3 is 15 amino acids. The chain's CDR3 is CASSLYGTNTGELFF. CDR3 sequence (DNA): TGCGCCAGCAGCTTGTACGGGACGAACACCGGGGAGCTGTTTTTT.

The table lists this clonotype with many counts. The chain combines TRBV20-1 with TRBJ1-5; D perhaps matches TRBD1 (5 bases). The germline CDR1 and CDR2 sequences are DFQATT and SNEGSKA (reference sequence). Trimming removed 4 bases at V and 0 bases at J, with 19 bases between. The CDR3 runs 17 residues. CDR3 nucleotides: TGCAGTGCTACCCCAAACCCCGACAGCTATAGCAATCAGCCCCAGCATTTT. As protein: CSATPNPDSYSNQPQHF.

The table lists this clonotype with a few counts. This sequence joins TRBV20-1 and TRBJ2-7; D is undetermined. V was pared by 3 bases and J by 5 bases, with 14 bases between. The CDR3 covers 13 residues. The germline V gene has CDR1 DFQATT and CDR2 SNEGSKA (reference sequence). Here the CDR3 DNA reads TGCAGTGCTAGGGACCCGTTGGAGAACGAGCAGTACTTC. Translation gives CSARDPLENEQYF.

Many counts were recorded for this clonotype. The chain carries TRBV7-9 and TRBJ2-7, with TRBD1 matching 10 bases. Germline-derived CDR1 and CDR2 are SEHNR and FQNEAQ (reference sequence). The CDR3 spans 18 residues. The J segment lost 2 bases and the V segment lost 0 bases, leaving 10 bases of the junction unmatched. The CDR3 nucleotides are TGTGCCAGCAGCTTAGCGGTTTTCGGGGACAGGGGCACCTACGAGCAGTACTTC. This sequence encodes CASSLAVFGDRGTYEQYF.

This clonotype was found many times. The V gene is TRBV2, the J gene TRBJ1-5, with D maybe TRBD1 (6 bases). CDR1 SNHLY and CDR2 FYNNEI come from the germline V gene. Trimming cost V 7 bases and J 4 bases, with 17 bases left between them. The CDR3 is made up of 15 amino acids. The CDR3 loop is CASKAGRGGNQPQHF. The DNA for the CDR3 is TGTGCCAGCAAAGCGGGAAGGGGGGGGAATCAGCCCCAGCATTTT.

This clonotype was counted at least ten times. This rearrangement joins TRBV20-1 to TRBJ2-1; 12 bases map to TRBD2. Germline CDR1 DFQATT, CDR2 SNEGSKA (reference sequence). This CDR3 contains 17 residues. The ends lost 0 bases at V and 4 bases at J; junction bases unmatched: 7. CDR3 in DNA: TGCAGTGCTAGAGATGATTGGACTAGCGGGGATTACAATGAGCAGTTCTTC. This encodes CSARDDWTSGDYNEQFF.